A selection of T cell receptor beta chains follows, all from one sample in a study of blood T cells in healthy people across ages. TCRdb reanalysed the 5' RACE reads using MiXCR and keeps one entry per CDR3 protein. The sample includes about 1 million distinct CDR3 sequences, 45% of them seen just once. The sample consisted of blood. These receptors originate from a woman aged 60 to 75 in good health. Each CDR3 is given without its conserved first and last residue.

>TRBJ2-3|TRBV9
ASSVGDSGSRDTQY
>TRBJ2-4|TRBV12-3/TRBV12-4
ASSFVNKNIQY
>TRBJ1-4|TRBV5-6
ASSPGQGQKLF
>TRBJ2-5|TRBV11-2
ASTLGASGRQETQY
>TRBJ2-3|TRBV5-1
ASSFGQRTDTQY
>TRBJ2-7|TRBV5-1
ASSLALFGGGTYEQY
>TRBJ2-5|TRBV20-1
SARDGSGGRGQY
>TRBJ2-7|TRBV20-1
SASKSSYEQY
>TRBJ2-1|TRBV5-1
ASSLALAGQSSYNEQF
>TRBJ2-7|TRBV7-6
ASSNPGQPYEQY
>TRBJ2-5|TRBV11-2
ASSFLDRVETQY
>TRBJ2-5|TRBV12-3/TRBV12-4
ASRLAGGGQETQY
>-|TRBV27
ASSTSKTQY
>TRBJ2-3|TRBV5-6
ASSFETDTQY
>TRBJ2-4|TRBV2
ASSRDSGDRAKNIQY
>-|TRBV25-1
ASSDGFGQGFKETQY
>TRBJ2-3|TRBV28
ASSLGVGAGADTQY
>TRBJ2-3|TRBV12-3/TRBV12-4
ASSSQRATDTQY
>TRBJ1-2|TRBV27
ASSQGGRNYGYT
>TRBJ2-7|TRBV9
ASAPSSLGSYEQY
>TRBJ2-7|TRBV4-2
ASSQGAAGLTYEQY
>TRBJ2-7|TRBV12-3/TRBV12-4
ASSRDSPYEQY
>TRBJ1-6|TRBV15
ATSPRTGTNSPLH
>TRBJ2-3|TRBV7-2
ASSLLAYTDTQY
>TRBJ2-1|TRBV12-3/TRBV12-4
ASSFTTAYNEQF
>TRBJ1-6|TRBV7-3
ASSLIASGNSPLH
>TRBJ1-5|TRBV24-1
ATAPGGNQPQH
>TRBJ2-1|TRBV5-1
ASSRGWGTSADEQF
>TRBJ2-7|TRBV4-2
ASSQPYSDEQY
>TRBJ2-5|TRBV12-3/TRBV12-4
ASSLRRGQGEETQY
>TRBJ2-2|TRBV6-6
ASWTGGFNTGELF
>TRBJ1-2|TRBV5-6
ASSFLAGRLHYGYT
>TRBJ2-3|TRBV19
ASSDRGSSDTQY
>TRBJ2-2|TRBV29-1
SVVTGDTGELF
>TRBJ2-1|TRBV6-6
ASRGGASGSSYNEQF
>TRBJ2-1|TRBV15
ATSLLGGSGIKYNEQF
>TRBJ1-4|TRBV27
ASSPRRTTNEKLF
>TRBJ2-3|TRBV20-1
SARARGGRLWNTDTQY
>TRBJ2-7|TRBV7-3
AGSTGWRRY
>TRBJ1-2|TRBV9
ASSVASQSYGYT
>-|TRBV12-3/TRBV12-4
ASSALAGVYEQY
>TRBJ1-2|TRBV4-1
ASSQVQGTTYGYT
>TRBJ2-3|TRBV2
ASTNDRDTDTQY
>TRBJ2-5|TRBV5-1
ASSLKYQETQY
>TRBJ1-1|TRBV10-3
AIKDTQGVNTEAF
>TRBJ2-7|TRBV6-5
ASSSLVRGSGEQY